A selection of T cell receptor beta chains follows, all from one sample in a study of OX40 agonist ivuxolimab in advanced cancers. Assay used: immunoSEQ multiplex PCR; TCRdb lists only in-frame clones, some missing. Of roughly 25,000 clones in the sample, 70% to 90% are singletons; the top ten hold less than 20%. The material was CD4+ or CD8+ T cells sorted from blood, obtained in a trial of the OX40 agonist ivuxolimab. These TCRs come from an adult with an advanced solid tumor such as melanoma, head and neck, liver or kidney cancer. Each CDR3 is given with its conserved first and last residue. A D gene is named only where the DNA matches it firmly. Clone size, where shown, is once, few, many, or a class for clones that have expanded.

cdr3_aa	cdr3_nt	cdr3_length	v_call	d_call	j_call	clone_size
CASSLVGSAEQYF	TGTGCCAGCAGCTTAGTTGGTTCGGCTGAGCAGTACTTC	13	TRBV7-9	-	TRBJ2-7	-
CASSLGPSGANVLTF	TGTGCCAGCAGCTTAGGTCCCTCTGGGGCCAACGTCCTGACTTTC	15	TRBV11-2	-	TRBJ2-6	-
CASSLRGSGNQETQYF	TGTGCCAGCAGTTTAAGGGGTAGCGGGAACCAAGAGACCCAGTACTTC	16	TRBV28	TRBD2	TRBJ2-5	-
CASRGPGQGYQPQHF	TGTGCCAGTAGAGGTCCGGGACAGGGTTATCAGCCCCAGCATTTT	15	TRBV19	TRBD1	TRBJ1-5	-
CASSLTGDYEQYF	TGTGCCAGCAGCTTAACAGGAGACTACGAGCAGTACTTC	13	TRBV11-2	-	TRBJ2-7	-
CASRTGSYNEQFF	TGTGCCAGCAGAACAGGCTCCTACAATGAGCAGTTCTTC	13	TRBV6-5	-	TRBJ2-1	-
CATANFREETQYF	TGTGCCACCGCCAATTTCAGGGAAGAGACCCAGTACTTC	13	TRBV6-9	-	TRBJ2-5	-
CASSQAPSTNYGYTF	TGCGCCAGCAGCCAAGCGCCCAGTACTAACTATGGCTACACCTTC	15	TRBV4-1	-	TRBJ1-2	-
CASRRTGDTGELFF	TGTGCCAGCAGGAGGACAGGGGACACCGGGGAGCTGTTTTTT	14	TRBV25-1	TRBD1	TRBJ2-2	-
CASSTDHDSTDTQYF	TGTGCCAGTAGTACCGACCATGATAGCACAGATACGCAGTATTTT	15	TRBV19	-	TRBJ2-3	large
CASRESGAYYEQYF	TGTGCCAGCAGGGAGAGCGGCGCCTACTACGAGCAGTACTTC	14	TRBV27	-	TRBJ2-7	-
CASSLIHEQFF	TGTGCCAGCAGCTTAATACATGAGCAGTTCTTC	11	TRBV11-2	-	TRBJ2-1	-
CSADRGIYGYTF	TGCAGCGCCGACAGGGGGATCTATGGCTACACCTTC	12	TRBV29-1	TRBD1	TRBJ1-2	-
CASSYIQGTYNTEAFF	TGTGCCAGCAGCTACATACAGGGAACCTATAACACTGAAGCTTTCTTT	16	TRBV9	-	TRBJ1-1	-
CASSMGLRSYNEQFF	TGTGCCAGTAGTATGGGGTTGAGATCGTACAATGAGCAGTTCTTC	15	TRBV19	-	TRBJ2-1	-
CASSHRVGSAGELFF	TGTGCCAGCAGTCACAGGGTAGGGTCGGCCGGGGAGCTGTTTTTT	15	TRBV2	-	TRBJ2-2	-
CASSQGNSNQPQHF	TGCGCCAGCAGCCAGGGAAACAGCAATCAGCCCCAGCATTTT	14	TRBV4-1	-	TRBJ1-5	-
CASSLEGQGQEWYF	TGTGCCAGCAGCTTGGAGGGACAGGGTCAAGAGTGGTACTTC	14	TRBV7-6	TRBD1	TRBJ2-7	few